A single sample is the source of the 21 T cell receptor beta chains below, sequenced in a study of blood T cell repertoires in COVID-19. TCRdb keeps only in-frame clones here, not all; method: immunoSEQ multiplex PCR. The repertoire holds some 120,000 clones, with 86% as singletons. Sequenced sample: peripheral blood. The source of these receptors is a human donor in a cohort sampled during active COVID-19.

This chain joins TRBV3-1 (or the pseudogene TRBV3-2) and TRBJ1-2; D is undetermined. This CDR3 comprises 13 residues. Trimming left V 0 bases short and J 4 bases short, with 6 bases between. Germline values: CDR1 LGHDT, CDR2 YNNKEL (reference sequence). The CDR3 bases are TGTGCCAGCAGCCAAGACGGTGTCTATGGCTACACCTTC. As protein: CASSQDGVYGYTF.

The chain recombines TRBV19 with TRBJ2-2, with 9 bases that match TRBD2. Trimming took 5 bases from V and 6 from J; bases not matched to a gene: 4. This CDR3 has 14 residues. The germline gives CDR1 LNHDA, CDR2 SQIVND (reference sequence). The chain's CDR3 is CASSSGLAAGELFF. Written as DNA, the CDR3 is TGTGCCAGTAGTTCGGGACTAGCCGCCGGGGAGCTGTTTTTT.

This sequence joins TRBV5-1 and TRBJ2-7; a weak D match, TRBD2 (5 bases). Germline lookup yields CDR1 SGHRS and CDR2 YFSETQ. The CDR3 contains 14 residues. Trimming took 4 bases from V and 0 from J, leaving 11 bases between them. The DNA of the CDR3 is TGCGCCAGCAGCGGAGCGGTGAGCTCCTACGAGCAGTACTTC. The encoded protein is CASSGAVSSYEQYF. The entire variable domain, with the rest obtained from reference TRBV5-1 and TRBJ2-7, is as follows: KAGVTQTPRYLIKTRGQQVTLSCSPISGHRSVSWYQQTPGQGLQFLFEYFSETQRNKGNFPGRFSGRQFSNSRSEMNVSTLELGDSALYLCASSGAVSSYEQYFGPGTRLTVT.

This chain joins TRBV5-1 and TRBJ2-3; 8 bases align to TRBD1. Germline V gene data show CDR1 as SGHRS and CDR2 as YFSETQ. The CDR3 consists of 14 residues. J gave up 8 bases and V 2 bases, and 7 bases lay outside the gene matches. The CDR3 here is CASSLQGDGVTQYF. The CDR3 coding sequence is TGCGCCAGCAGCTTACAGGGGGATGGGGTTACGCAGTATTTT.

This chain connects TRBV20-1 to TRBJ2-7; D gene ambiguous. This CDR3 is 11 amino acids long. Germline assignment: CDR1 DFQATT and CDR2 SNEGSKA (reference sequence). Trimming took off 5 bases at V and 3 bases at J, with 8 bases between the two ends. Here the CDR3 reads CSAAPGYEQYF. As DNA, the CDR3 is TGCAGTGCTGCCCCGGGCTACGAGCAGTACTTC.

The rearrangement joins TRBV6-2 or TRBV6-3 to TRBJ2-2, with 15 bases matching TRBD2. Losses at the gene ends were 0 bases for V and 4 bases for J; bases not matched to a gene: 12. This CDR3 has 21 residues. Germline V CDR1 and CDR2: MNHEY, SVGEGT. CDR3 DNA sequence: TGTGCCAGCAGTTACTCGCCGAGGGGGACTAGCGGGAGGACAACCACCGGGGAGCTGTTTTTT. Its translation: CASSYSPRGTSGRTTTGELFF.

The CDR3 DNA sequence: TGTGCTAGTGGTCAGGGACAGGGTTATGAAAAACTGTTTTTT. As protein: CASGQGQGYEKLFF. The chain joins TRBV12-5 to TRBJ1-4, with 9 bases fitting TRBD1. The germline CDR1 and CDR2 sequences are LGHNT and FRNRAP. The CDR3 has 14 residues. J was trimmed by 6 bases and V by 5 bases; bases with no gene match: 4.

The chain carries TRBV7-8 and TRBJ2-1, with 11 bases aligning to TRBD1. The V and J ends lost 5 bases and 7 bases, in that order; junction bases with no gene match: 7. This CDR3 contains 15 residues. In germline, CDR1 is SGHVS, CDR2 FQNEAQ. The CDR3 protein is CASSRTGGLRNEQFF. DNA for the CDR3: TGTGCCAGCAGCCGGACAGGGGGCCTGAGGAATGAGCAGTTCTTC.

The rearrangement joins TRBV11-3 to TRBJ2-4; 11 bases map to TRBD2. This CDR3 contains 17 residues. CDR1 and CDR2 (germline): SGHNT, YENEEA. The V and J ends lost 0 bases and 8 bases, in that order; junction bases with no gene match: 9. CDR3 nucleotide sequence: TGTGCCAGCAGCTTAGAGACTAGCGGGAAGTGGGCCCACATTCAGTACTTC. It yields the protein CASSLETSGKWAHIQYF.

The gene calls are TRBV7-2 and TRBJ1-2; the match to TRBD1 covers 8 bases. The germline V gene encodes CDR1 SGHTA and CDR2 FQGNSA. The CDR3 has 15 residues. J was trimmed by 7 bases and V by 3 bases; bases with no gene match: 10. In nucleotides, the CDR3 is TGTGCCAGCAGCTTGCCACAGGGGGGAGTAGGTGGCTACACCTTC. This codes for CASSLPQGGVGGYTF.

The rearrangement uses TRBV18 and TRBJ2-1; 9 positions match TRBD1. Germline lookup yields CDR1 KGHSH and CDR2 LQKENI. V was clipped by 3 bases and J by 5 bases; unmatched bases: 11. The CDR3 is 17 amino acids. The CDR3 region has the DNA TGTGCCAGCTCACCGCGAGACCCGGACAGGGGACACAATGAGCAGTTCTTC. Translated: CASSPRDPDRGHNEQFF.

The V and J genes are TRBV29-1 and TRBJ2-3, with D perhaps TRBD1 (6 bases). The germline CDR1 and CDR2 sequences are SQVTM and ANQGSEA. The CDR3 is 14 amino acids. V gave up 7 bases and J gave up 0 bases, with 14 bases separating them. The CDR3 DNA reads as TGCAGCGCCCGGGACACCGGTAGCACAGATACGCAGTATTTT. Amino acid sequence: CSARDTGSTDTQYF.

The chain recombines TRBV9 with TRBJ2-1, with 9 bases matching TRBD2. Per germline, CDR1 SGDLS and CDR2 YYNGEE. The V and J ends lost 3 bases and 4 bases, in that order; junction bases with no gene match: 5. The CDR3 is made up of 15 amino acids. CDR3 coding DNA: TGTGCCAGCAGCGAGGGGACTAGCAGATACAATGAGCAGTTCTTC. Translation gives CASSEGTSRYNEQFF.

The CDR3 bases are TGCGCCAGCAGCTTGTATGCCGGAGCGGGAGTTAATAATTCACCCCTCCACTTT. Amino acid sequence: CASSLYAGAGVNNSPLHF. The chain recombines TRBV5-1 with TRBJ1-6; D unclear. Looked up from germline, CDR1 is SGHRS and CDR2 is YFSETQ. V was pared by 1 base and J by 5 bases, with 19 bases between. The CDR3 has 18 residues.

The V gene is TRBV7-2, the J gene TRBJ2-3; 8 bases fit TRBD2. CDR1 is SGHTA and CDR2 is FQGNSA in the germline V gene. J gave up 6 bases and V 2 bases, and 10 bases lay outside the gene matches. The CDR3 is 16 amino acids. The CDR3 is CASSLSAGGGGDTQYF. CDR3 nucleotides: TGTGCCAGCAGCTTATCGGCGGGAGGAGGAGGGGATACGCAGTATTTT.

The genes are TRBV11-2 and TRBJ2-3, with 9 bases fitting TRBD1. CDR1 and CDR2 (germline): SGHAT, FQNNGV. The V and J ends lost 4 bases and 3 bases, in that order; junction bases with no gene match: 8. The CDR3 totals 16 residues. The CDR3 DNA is TGTGCCAGCAGCTCCGGGACAGGGCGGGAGACAGATACGCAGTATTTT. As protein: CASSSGTGRETDTQYF.

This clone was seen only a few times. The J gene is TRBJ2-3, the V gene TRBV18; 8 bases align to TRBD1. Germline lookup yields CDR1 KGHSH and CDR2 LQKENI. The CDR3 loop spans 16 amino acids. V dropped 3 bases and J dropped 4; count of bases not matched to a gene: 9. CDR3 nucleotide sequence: TGTGCCAGCTCACCTAACAGCAGGGGGCGCGCAGATACGCAGTATTTT. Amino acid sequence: CASSPNSRGRADTQYF.

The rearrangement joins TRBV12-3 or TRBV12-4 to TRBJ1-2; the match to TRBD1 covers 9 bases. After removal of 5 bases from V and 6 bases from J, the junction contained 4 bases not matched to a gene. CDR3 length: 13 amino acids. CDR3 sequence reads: CASSPGTGNGYTF. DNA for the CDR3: TGTGCCAGCAGTCCCGGGACAGGGAATGGCTACACCTTC.

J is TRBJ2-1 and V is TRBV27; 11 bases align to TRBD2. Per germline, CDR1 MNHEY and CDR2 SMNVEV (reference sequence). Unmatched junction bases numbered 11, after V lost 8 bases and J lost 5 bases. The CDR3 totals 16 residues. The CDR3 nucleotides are TGTGCCAGCCGTCGTCTTAGCGGGAGGGAGAACAATGAGCAGTTCTTC. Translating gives CASRRLSGRENNEQFF.

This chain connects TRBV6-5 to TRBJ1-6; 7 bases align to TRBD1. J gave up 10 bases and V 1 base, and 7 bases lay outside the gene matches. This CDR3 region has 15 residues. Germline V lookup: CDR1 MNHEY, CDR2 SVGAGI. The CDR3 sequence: CASSYYRQGRSPLHF. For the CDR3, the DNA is TGTGCCAGCAGTTACTACAGACAGGGTCGATCACCCCTCCACTTT.

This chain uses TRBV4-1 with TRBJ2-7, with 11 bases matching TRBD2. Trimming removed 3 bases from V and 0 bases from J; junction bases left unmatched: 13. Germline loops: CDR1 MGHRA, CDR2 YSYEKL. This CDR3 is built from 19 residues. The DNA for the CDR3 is TGCGCCAGCAGCCACGAACCCATAGCGGGAGGGCCCCCCTCCTACGAGCAGTACTTC. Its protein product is CASSHEPIAGGPPSYEQYF.